One sample yielded the 22 T cell receptor beta chains listed below, sequenced in a study of response to subunit inactivated influenza vaccine. TCRdb re-analysed the RT-PCR reads in MiXCR, keeping a single row per CDR3 protein. The sample gives about 480,000 distinct CDR3 sequences, 13% of which show up once; around 12% is in the top ten. The sequenced sample was PBMCs from blood, obtained about 6 weeks after vaccination. The receptor source for this set is a man in his forties or fifties who received an inactivated influenza vaccine.

V and J are TRBV6-5 and TRBJ1-1, with D unresolved. Germline V lookup: CDR1 MNHEY, CDR2 SVGAGI. Trimming stripped 0 bases from V and 4 bases from J, with 12 bases between. This CDR3 spans 15 amino acids. In DNA, the CDR3 is TGTGCCAGCAGTTACTCTTTTAACAGTATCACTGAAGCTTTCTTT. Translation: CASSYSFNSITEAFF.

This clonotype has only a few counts. The V gene is TRBV29-1, the J gene TRBJ2-5, with 7 bases identical to TRBD1. The CDR3 totals 14 residues. The V segment lost 3 bases and the J segment 4 bases; nucleotides outside the gene matches: 8. Germline CDR1 and CDR2: SQVTM and ANQGSEA. The DNA of the CDR3 is TGCAGCGTTGACAGGACAGGAAGGAGAGAGACCCAGTACTTC. Translation gives CSVDRTGRRETQYF.

The V call is TRBV7-2, the J call TRBJ1-1, with 7 bases that match TRBD1. CDR3 size: 15 residues. With V trimmed by 2 bases and J by 4 bases, 7 bases remained unmatched. Germline CDR1 and CDR2: SGHTA and FQGNSA. The CDR3 sequence is CASSLRSQGVTEAFF. The CDR3 DNA follows: TGTGCCAGCAGCTTAAGGTCCCAGGGGGTCACTGAAGCTTTCTTT.

At least ten counts were recorded for this clonotype. This rearrangement joins TRBV20-1 to TRBJ1-5; D not certain. V was trimmed by 3 bases and J by 5 bases, leaving 14 bases between them. The CDR3 totals 14 residues. The germline gives CDR1 DFQATT, CDR2 SNEGSKA (reference sequence). The CDR3 DNA reads TGCAGTGCTAGGGGTGTTCTAGCCGATCAGCCCCAGCATTTT. It is translated as CSARGVLADQPQHF.

The table lists this clonotype with many counts. The rearrangement links TRBV10-3 to TRBJ1-2; 8 bases are shared with TRBD1. Trimming at V came to 5 bases and at J to 3 bases, leaving 2 bases not matched to a gene. The CDR3 has 13 residues. The germline CDR1 and CDR2 sequences are ENHRY and SYGVKD. CDR3 region: CAISSTGDYGYTF. The CDR3 DNA is TGTGCCATCAGTTCGACAGGGGACTATGGCTACACCTTC.

There are a few counts of this clonotype. The gene calls are TRBV20-1 and TRBJ2-1; 7 bases agree with TRBD1. Germline CDR1 and CDR2: DFQATT and SNEGSKA (reference sequence). V was pared by 4 bases and J by 5 bases, with 8 bases of the junction left unmatched. This CDR3 spans 14 amino acids. The CDR3 region is CSAKGLDRDNEQFF. DNA of the CDR3: TGCAGTGCTAAGGGTCTTGACAGGGACAATGAGCAGTTCTTC.

The chain joins TRBV5-1 to TRBJ2-1, with 11 bases matching TRBD1. CDR3 length: 15 amino acids. CDR1 is SGHRS and CDR2 is YFSETQ in the germline V gene. Losses at the gene ends were 7 bases for V and 7 bases for J; bases not matched to a gene: 10. The CDR3 DNA follows: TGCGCCAGCGACCGCCGGGACAGGGGGAGTAATGAGCAGTTCTTC. It translates to CASDRRDRGSNEQFF.

This clonotype was counted many times. The chain employs TRBV6-5 and TRBJ2-5; 7 bases agree with TRBD2. The V gene end was trimmed by 2 bases and the J gene end by 4 bases; junction bases not matched to a gene: 4. CDR1 MNHEY and CDR2 SVGAGI come from the germline V gene. CDR3 length: 14 residues. In DNA, the CDR3 is TGTGCCAGCAGTTACGGTGGGAGGGGAGAGACCCAGTACTTC. Its translation is CASSYGGRGETQYF.

The chain employs TRBV10-3 and TRBJ1-2; D is unresolved. V was trimmed by 0 bases and J by 9 bases, leaving 8 bases between them. Germline CDR1 is ENHRY and CDR2 is SYGVKD. This CDR3 is 12 amino acids long. This CDR3 is CAISESEGRYTF. For the CDR3, the DNA is TGTGCCATCAGTGAGTCCGAAGGGCGCTACACCTTC.

This clonotype was found a few times. This chain connects TRBV11-2 to TRBJ2-5, with 7 nucleotides matching TRBD2. The CDR3 consists of 18 residues. V was pared by 4 bases and J by 2 bases, with 16 bases of the junction left unmatched. CDR1 is SGHAT, CDR2 FQNNGV, per germline. This CDR3 is CASSSPWGGYRPQETQYF. The CDR3 nucleotides read TGTGCCAGCAGCTCCCCATGGGGGGGATATAGACCTCAAGAGACCCAGTACTTC.

This clonotype was seen a few times. V is TRBV20-1 and J is TRBJ2-7; 10 bases agree with TRBD2. The V gene's germline CDR1 is DFQATT and CDR2 SNEGSKA (reference sequence). J was trimmed by 6 bases and V by 0 bases; bases with no gene match: 11. This CDR3 region has 16 residues. The CDR3 spells CSARDDASGSRSEQYF. As DNA, the CDR3 is TGCAGTGCTAGAGATGACGCTAGCGGGAGTAGAAGCGAGCAGTACTTC.

This clonotype has a handful of counts. This sequence joins TRBV7-2 and TRBJ2-3; D might be TRBD2 (6 bases). V was clipped by 1 base and J by 5 bases, with 13 bases between them. Per the germline V gene, CDR1 is SGHTA and CDR2 is FQGNSA. This CDR3 is built from 15 residues. The CDR3: CASSLEGRWRDTQYF. In DNA form, the CDR3 reads TGTGCCAGCAGCTTAGAAGGGAGGTGGAGAGATACGCAGTATTTT.

This clonotype was counted a few times. CDR3 bases: TGCGCCAGCGCCACCCGTGGGGCTAATGAAAAACTGTTTTTT. It specifies CASATRGANEKLFF. This chain links TRBV5-1 with TRBJ1-4; no clear D gene. Germline V gives CDR1 SGHRS, CDR2 YFSETQ. This CDR3 contains 14 residues. V shed 7 bases and J shed 3 bases, with 13 bases lying between them. The whole variable domain, filled in from reference TRBV5-1 and TRBJ1-4, reads KAGVTQTPRYLIKTRGQQVTLSCSPISGHRSVSWYQQTPGQGLQFLFEYFSETQRNKGNFPGRFSGRQFSNSRSEMNVSTLELGDSALYLCASATRGANEKLFFGSGTQLSVL.

This clonotype occurred many times. This rearrangement joins TRBV12-3 or TRBV12-4 to TRBJ2-7, with D possibly TRBD1 on 6 matching bases. The V and J ends lost 1 base and 0 bases respectively, with 7 bases between them. The CDR3 sequence is 14 residues long. The CDR3 DNA reads as TGTGCCAGCAGTTTAGAACAGGGCTCCTACGAGCAGTACTTC. Translated: CASSLEQGSYEQYF.

CDR3 sequence: CASSQIQGSFGTDTQYF. CDR3 DNA sequence: TGCGCCAGCAGCCAGATACAAGGATCGTTTGGCACAGATACGCAGTATTTT. The chain carries TRBV4-1 and TRBJ2-3; no clear D. Germline CDR1 is MGHRA and CDR2 is YSYEKL. The CDR3 extends over 17 amino acids. The V gene lost 3 bases and the J gene lost 1 base, with 17 bases spanning the gap.

The genes are TRBV24-1 and TRBJ2-1; the D gene is possibly TRBD2 (7 bases). V was pared by 5 bases and J by 4 bases, with 11 bases between. The CDR3 loop spans 14 amino acids. Per the germline V gene, CDR1 is KGHDR and CDR2 is SFDVKD. In DNA form, the CDR3 reads TGTGCCACCAGTGCGGGGGGCAGGTACAATGAGCAGTTCTTC. It is translated as CATSAGGRYNEQFF.

This clonotype was detected many times. This chain connects TRBV20-1 to TRBJ2-3, with 10 positions matching TRBD2. Germline CDR1 is DFQATT and CDR2 is SNEGSKA (reference sequence). The CDR3 sequence is 15 residues long. Trimming cost V 0 bases and J 2 bases; bases outside gene matches: 2. CDR3 loop: CSARDLAGVTDTQYF. CDR3 coding DNA: TGCAGTGCTAGAGATCTAGCGGGGGTCACAGATACGCAGTATTTT.

The chain combines TRBV25-1 with TRBJ1-4, with D uncertain. The germline V gene encodes CDR1 MGHDK and CDR2 SYGVNS. The CDR3 totals 12 residues. The ends were cut back, 4 bases at V and 5 bases at J, with 5 bases in the middle. CDR3 region: CASSVVNEKLFF. CDR3 coding DNA: TGTGCCAGCAGTGTCGTGAATGAAAAACTGTTTTTT.

This clonotype has just a few counts. The J gene is TRBJ2-2, the V gene TRBV20-1; 7 bases line up with TRBD2. Per the germline V gene, CDR1 is DFQATT and CDR2 is SNEGSKA (reference sequence). The CDR3 has 16 residues. The trim removed 0 bases at V and 4 bases at J, leaving 8 bases unmatched. Here the CDR3 reads CSARDGGRAPTGELFF. The CDR3 bases are TGCAGTGCTAGAGATGGTGGGAGGGCCCCCACCGGGGAGCTGTTTTTT.

The chain uses TRBV3-1 and TRBJ2-2, with 9 bases matching TRBD1. With 7 bases clipped from V and 5 bases from J, the junction kept 11 bases outside the gene matches. The CDR3 runs to 16 residues. The germline CDR1 and CDR2 sequences are LGHDT and YNNKEL (reference sequence). The CDR3 spells CASTRGQGMRTGELFF. The CDR3 nucleotides read TGTGCCAGCACCAGAGGACAGGGGATGAGGACCGGGGAGCTGTTTTTT.

The chain couples TRBV11-2 to TRBJ2-1; a possible D gene is TRBD2 (5 bases). CDR1 and CDR2 from the germline V gene are SGHAT and FQNNGV. V shed 3 bases and J shed 7 bases, with 13 bases lying between them. The CDR3 contains 14 residues. Here the CDR3 DNA reads TGTGCCAGCAGCTTTGTTCCGGACTCTAATGAGCAGTTCTTC. Translated: CASSFVPDSNEQFF.

This clonotype has ten or more counts. The chain couples TRBV28 to TRBJ2-7; TRBD2 might be the D (6 bases). This CDR3 is 17 amino acids long. Germline lookup yields CDR1 MDHEN and CDR2 SYDVKM. V was shortened by 1 base and J by 0 bases, with 16 bases between the two germline ends. This CDR3 reads CASSLSVGGDTSYEQYF. In DNA, the CDR3 is TGTGCCAGCAGTTTATCGGTTGGAGGGGATACCTCCTACGAGCAGTACTTC.